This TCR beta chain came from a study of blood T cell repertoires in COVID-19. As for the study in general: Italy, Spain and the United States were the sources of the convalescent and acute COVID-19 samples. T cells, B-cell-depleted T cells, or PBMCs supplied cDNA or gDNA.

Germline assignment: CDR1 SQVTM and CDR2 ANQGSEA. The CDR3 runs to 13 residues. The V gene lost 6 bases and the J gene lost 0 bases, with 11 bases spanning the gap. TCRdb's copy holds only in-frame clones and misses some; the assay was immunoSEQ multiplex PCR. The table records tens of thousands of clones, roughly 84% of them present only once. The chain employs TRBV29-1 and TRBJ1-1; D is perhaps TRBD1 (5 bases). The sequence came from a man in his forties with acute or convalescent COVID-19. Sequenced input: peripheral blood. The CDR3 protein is CSVGGVLNTEAFF. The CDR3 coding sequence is TGCAGCGTCGGAGGGGTTTTGAACACTGAAGCTTTCTTT.